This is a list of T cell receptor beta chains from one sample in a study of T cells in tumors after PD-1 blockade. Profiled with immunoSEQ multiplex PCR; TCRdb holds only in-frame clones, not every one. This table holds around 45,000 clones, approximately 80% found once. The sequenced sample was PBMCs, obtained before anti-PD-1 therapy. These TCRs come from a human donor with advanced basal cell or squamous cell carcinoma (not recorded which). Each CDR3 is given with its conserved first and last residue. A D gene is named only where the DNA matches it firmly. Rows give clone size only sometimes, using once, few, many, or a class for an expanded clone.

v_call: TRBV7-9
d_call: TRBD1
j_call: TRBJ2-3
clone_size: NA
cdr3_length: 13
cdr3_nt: TGTGCCAGCAGCTTAAGTGGGGACAGGGCGTCGTATTTT
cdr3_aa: CASSLSGDRASYF

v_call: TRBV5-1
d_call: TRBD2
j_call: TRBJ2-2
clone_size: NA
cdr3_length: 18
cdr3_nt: TGCGCCAGCAGCCCATCCCAAATAACTAGCGGGAGAACCGGGGAGCTGTTTTTT
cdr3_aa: CASSPSQITSGRTGELFF

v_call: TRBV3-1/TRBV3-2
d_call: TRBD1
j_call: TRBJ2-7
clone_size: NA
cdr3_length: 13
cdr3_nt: TGTGCCAGCAGGGGACAGGGGGCCTACGAGCAGTACTTC
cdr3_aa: CASRGQGAYEQYF

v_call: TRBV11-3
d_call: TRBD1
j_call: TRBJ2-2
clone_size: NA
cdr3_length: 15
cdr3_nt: TGTGCCAGCAGCTATACAGGGGGCAACACCGGGGAGCTGTTTTTT
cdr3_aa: CASSYTGGNTGELFF

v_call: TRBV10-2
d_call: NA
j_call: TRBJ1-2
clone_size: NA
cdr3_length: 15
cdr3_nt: TGCGCCAGCAGTGAGAGACAGGCGACTAACTATGGCTACACCTTC
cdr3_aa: CASSERQATNYGYTF

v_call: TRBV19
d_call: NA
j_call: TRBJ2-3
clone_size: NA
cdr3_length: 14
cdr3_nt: TGTGCCAGTGCGGTCCTGGAGGGCCTTAGTACGCAGTATTTT
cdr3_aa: CASAVLEGLSTQYF

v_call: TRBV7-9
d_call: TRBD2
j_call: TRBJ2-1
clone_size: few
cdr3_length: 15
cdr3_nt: TGTGCCAGCAGCGCCGGACTAGCATTACACGATGAGCAGTTCTTC
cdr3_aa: CASSAGLALHDEQFF

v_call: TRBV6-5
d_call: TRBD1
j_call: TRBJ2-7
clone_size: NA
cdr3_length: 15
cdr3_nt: TGTGCCAGCAGTCCCCGGCAGGGGGCTCCCTACGAGCAGTACTTC
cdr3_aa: CASSPRQGAPYEQYF

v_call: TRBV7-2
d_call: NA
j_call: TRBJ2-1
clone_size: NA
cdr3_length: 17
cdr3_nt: TGTGCCAGCAGCTTATTTGGCGGGGCTTCTTCCTACAATGAGCAGTTCTTC
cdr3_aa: CASSLFGGASSYNEQFF

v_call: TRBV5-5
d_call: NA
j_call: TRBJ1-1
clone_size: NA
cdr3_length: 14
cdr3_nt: TGTGCCAGCAGCTTGGACAGGGCGAACACTGAAGCTTTCTTT
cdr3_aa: CASSLDRANTEAFF

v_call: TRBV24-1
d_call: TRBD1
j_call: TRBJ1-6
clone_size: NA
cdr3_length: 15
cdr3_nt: TGTGCCACCAGTGATTTGGGGACAGTTAATTCACCCCTCCACTTT
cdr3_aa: CATSDLGTVNSPLHF

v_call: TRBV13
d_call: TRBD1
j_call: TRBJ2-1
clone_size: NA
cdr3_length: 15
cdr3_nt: TGTGCCAGCAGCTTAGAACAGGGGGGCTACAATGAGCAGTTCTTC
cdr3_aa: CASSLEQGGYNEQFF

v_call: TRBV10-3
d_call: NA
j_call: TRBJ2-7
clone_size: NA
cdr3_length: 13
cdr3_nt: TGTGCCATCAGTGCAGGGTACTCCTACGAGCAGTACTTC
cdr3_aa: CAISAGYSYEQYF

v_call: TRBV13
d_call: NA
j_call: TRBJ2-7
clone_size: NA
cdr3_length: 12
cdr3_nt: TGTGCCAGCAGCACCGGGACCTACGAGCAGTACTTC
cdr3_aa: CASSTGTYEQYF

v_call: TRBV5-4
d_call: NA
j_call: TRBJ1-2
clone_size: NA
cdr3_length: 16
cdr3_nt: TGTGCCAGCAGCGGGGGGGGATCAACAAATATCTATGGCTACACCTTC
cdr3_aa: CASSGGGSTNIYGYTF

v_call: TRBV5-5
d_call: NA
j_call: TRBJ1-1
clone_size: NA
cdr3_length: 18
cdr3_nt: TGTGCCAGCAGATCAGCCGGACAGATTAACCTCATGAACACTGAAGCTTTCTTT
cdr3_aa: CASRSAGQINLMNTEAFF

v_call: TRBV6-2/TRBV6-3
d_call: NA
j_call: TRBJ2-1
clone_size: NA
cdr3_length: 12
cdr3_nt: TGTGCCAGCAGTTACGGTTTCGGGAGCTTTTTCTTC
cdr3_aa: CASSYGFGSFFF

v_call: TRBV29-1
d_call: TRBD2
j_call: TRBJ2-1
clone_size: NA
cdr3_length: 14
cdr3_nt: TGCAGCGTTGAAGATCGAGGACTAGCGGGTGAGCAGTTCTTC
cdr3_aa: CSVEDRGLAGEQFF

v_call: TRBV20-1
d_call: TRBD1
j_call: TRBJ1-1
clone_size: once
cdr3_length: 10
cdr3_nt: TGCAGTGCTAGGGGAGACAGGGAATTCTTT
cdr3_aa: CSARGDREFF

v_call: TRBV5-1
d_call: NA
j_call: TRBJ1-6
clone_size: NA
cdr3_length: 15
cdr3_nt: TGCGCCAGCAGCTTGGAAGGGGGTCCGAATTCACCCCTCCACTTT
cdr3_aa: CASSLEGGPNSPLHF

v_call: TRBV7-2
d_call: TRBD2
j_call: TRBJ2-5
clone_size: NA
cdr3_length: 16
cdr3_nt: TGTGCCAGCAGCTCAAGACTAGCGGGAGGGCCGGAGACCCAGTACTTC
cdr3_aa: CASSSRLAGGPETQYF

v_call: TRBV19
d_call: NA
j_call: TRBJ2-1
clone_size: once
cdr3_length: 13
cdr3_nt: TGTGCCAGTACCCCCGCCAGTTACAATGAGCAGTTCTTC
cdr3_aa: CASTPASYNEQFF

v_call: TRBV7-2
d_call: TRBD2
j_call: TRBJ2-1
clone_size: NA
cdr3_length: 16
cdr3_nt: TGTGCCAGCAGCTACGGGACTAGCGGGTACTACAATGAGCAGTTCTTC
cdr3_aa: CASSYGTSGYYNEQFF

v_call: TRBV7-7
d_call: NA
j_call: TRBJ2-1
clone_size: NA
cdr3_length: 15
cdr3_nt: TGTGCCAGCAGCGTCAGCGGGTCCGGCCTGAATGAGCAGTTCTTC
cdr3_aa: CASSVSGSGLNEQFF

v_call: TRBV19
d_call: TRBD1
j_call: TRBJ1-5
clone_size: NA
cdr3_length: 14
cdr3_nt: TGTGCCAGTACCATCACAGGGGTGGCTCAGCCCCAGCATTTT
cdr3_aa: CASTITGVAQPQHF

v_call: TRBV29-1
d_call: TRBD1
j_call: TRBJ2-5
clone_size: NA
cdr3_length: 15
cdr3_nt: TGCAGCGTTAGGTTATCAGGGGGCGTGGGAGAGACCCAGTACTTC
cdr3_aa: CSVRLSGGVGETQYF

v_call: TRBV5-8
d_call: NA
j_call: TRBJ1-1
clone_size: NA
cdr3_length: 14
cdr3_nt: TGTGCCAGCAGTCGGGCCTTAATTTTCACTGAAGCTTTCTTT
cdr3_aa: CASSRALIFTEAFF

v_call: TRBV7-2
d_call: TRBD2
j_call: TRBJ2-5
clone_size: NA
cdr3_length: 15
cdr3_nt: TGTGCCAGCAGCTTAGGGCTAGCGGGAGTTGTGACCCAGTACTTC
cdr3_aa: CASSLGLAGVVTQYF

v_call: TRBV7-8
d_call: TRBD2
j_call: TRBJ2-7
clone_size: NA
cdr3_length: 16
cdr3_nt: TGTGCCAGCAGCTTAGCCCAAGCGGGGGGCCTATACGAGCAGTACTTC
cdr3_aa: CASSLAQAGGLYEQYF

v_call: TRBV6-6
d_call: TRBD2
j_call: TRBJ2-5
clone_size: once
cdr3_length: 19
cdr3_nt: TGTGCCAGCAGTCCGGGGAATGAAGTAGCGGGGACGGGGGGCGAGACCCAGTACTTC
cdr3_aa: CASSPGNEVAGTGGETQYF

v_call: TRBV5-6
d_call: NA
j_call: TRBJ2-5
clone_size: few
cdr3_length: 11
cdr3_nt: TGTGCCAGCAGCCGCGAGGAGACCCAGTACTTC
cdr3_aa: CASSREETQYF

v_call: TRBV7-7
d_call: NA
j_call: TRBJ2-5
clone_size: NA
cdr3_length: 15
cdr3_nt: TGTGCCAGCAGCCCAGTGCGGGGCCCCCAAGAGACCCAGTACTTC
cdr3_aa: CASSPVRGPQETQYF

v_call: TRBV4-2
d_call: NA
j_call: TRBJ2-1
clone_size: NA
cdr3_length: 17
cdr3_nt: TGTGCCAGCAGCCCATTATCTTCGGGCGGCCGCTACAATGAGCAGTTCTTC
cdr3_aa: CASSPLSSGGRYNEQFF

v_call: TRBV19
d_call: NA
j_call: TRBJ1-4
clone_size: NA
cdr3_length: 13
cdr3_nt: TGTGCCAGTAGTATCGGATCTGGTGAAAAACTGTTTTTT
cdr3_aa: CASSIGSGEKLFF

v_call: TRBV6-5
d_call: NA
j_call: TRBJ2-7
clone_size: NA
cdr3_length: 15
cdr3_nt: TGTGCCAGCAGTTATCCCCGACTAAATATCTACGAGCAGTACTTC
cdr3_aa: CASSYPRLNIYEQYF

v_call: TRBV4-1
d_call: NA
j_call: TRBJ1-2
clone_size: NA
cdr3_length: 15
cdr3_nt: TGCGCCAGCAGCCAAGATGGGGGGCATCGGTTAGGCTACACCTTC
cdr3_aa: CASSQDGGHRLGYTF

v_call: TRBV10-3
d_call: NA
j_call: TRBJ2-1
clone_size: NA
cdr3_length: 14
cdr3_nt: TGTGCCATCAGTGATGGCGGAGGATGGGATGAGCAGTTCTTC
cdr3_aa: CAISDGGGWDEQFF

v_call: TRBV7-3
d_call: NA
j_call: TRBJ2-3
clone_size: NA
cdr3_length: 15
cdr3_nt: TGTGCCAGCAGGGGCGGGGGCAGGGACACAGATACGCAGTATTTT
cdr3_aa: CASRGGGRDTDTQYF

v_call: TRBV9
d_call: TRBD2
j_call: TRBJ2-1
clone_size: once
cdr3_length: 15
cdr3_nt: TGTGCCAGCAGCAAGAGTAGCGGGGGGGCTGGTGAGCAGTTCTTC
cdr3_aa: CASSKSSGGAGEQFF

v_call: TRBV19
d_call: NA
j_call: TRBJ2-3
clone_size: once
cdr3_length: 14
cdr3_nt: TGTGCCAGTAGTATAGTAATCGGGTCGGATACGCAGTATTTT
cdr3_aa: CASSIVIGSDTQYF

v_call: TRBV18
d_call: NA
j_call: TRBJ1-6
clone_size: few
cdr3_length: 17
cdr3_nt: TGTGCCAGCTCACCTCGCGCCTGGGACACCGATAATTCACCCCTCCACTTT
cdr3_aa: CASSPRAWDTDNSPLHF

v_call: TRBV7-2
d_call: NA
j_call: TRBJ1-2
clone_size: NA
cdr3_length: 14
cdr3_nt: TGTGCCAGCAGCTTAATGTCTGGGACCTATGGCTACACCTTC
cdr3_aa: CASSLMSGTYGYTF

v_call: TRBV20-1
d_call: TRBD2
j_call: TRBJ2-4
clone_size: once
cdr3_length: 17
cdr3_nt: TGCAGTGCTAGTCTGGAGACCATAGCGGGGGCCAAAAACATTCAGTACTTC
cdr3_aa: CSASLETIAGAKNIQYF

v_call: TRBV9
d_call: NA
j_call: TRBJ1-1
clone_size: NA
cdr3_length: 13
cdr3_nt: TGTGCCAGCAGCGCCATAGTGAACACTGAAGCTTTCTTT
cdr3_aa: CASSAIVNTEAFF

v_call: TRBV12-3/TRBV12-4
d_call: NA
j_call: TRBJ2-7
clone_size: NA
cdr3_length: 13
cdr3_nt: TGTGCCAGCAGTTTACAAGGGTTCCACGAGCAGTACTTC
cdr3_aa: CASSLQGFHEQYF

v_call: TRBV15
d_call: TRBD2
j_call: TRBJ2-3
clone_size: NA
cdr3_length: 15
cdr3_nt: TGTGCCACCAGCGGGGGACTAGCGAGCACAGATACGCAGTATTTT
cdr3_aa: CATSGGLASTDTQYF